This T cell receptor (beta chain) was recorded in a study of blood T cell repertoires in COVID-19. Trimming took 0 bases from V and 4 from J, leaving 12 bases between them. Germline V gene data show CDR1 as MNHEY and CDR2 as SVGAGI. The CDR3 consists of 15 residues. Generated by immunoSEQ multiplex PCR, the TCRdb table keeps only in-frame clones and is missing some. The data show a few hundred thousand clones, 80% to 90% seen once. This TCR was recovered from a man aged 25 to 45 with acute COVID-19. The chain has TRBV6-5 and TRBJ1-1; maybe TRBD1 (6 bases). The specimen was PBMCs or T cells enriched from blood (not recorded which). The CDR3 region is CASSYSGQSGTEAFF. CDR3 nucleotides: TGTGCCAGCAGTTACTCGGGACAATCAGGCACTGAAGCTTTCTTT.